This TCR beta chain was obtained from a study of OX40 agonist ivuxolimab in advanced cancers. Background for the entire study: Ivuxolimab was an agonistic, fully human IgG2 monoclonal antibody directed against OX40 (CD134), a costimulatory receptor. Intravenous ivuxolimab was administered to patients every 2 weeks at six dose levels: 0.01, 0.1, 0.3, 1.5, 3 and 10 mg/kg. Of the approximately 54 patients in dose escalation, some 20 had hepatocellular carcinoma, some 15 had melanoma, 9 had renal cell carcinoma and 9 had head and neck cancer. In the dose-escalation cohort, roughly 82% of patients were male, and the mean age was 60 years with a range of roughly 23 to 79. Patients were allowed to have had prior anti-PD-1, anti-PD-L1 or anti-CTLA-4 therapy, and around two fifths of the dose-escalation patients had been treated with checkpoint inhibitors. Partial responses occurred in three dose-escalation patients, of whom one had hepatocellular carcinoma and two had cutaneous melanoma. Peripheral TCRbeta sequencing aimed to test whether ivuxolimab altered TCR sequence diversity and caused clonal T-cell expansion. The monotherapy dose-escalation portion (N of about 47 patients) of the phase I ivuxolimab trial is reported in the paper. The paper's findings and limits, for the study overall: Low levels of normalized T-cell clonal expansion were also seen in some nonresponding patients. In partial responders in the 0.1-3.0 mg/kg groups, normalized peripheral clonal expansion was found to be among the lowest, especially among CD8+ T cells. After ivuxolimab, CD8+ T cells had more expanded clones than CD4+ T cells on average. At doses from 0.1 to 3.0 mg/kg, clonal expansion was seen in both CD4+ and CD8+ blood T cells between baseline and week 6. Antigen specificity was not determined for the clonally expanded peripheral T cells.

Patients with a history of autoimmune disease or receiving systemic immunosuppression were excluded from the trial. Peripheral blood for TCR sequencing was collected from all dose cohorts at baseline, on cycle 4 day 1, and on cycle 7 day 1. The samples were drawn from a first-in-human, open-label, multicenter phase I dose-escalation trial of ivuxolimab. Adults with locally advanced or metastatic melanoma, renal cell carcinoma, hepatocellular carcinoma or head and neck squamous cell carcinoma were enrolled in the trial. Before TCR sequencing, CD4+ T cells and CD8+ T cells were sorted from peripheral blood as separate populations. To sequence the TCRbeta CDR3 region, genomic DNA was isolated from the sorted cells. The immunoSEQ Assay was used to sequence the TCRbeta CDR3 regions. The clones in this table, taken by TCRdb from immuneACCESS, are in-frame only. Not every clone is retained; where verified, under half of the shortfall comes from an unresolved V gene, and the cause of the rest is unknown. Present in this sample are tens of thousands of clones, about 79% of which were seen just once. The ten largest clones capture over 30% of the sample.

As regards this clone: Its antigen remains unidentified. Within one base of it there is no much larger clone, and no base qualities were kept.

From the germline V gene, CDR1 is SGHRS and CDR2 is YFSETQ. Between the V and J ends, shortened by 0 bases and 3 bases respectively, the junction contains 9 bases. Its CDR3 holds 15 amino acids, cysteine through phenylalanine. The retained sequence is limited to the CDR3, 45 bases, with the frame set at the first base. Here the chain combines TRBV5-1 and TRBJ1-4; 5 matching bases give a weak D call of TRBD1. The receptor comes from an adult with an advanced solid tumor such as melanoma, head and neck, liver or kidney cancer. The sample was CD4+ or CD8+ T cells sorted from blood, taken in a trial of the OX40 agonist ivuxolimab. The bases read TGCGCCAGCAGCTTGGAGCAGGGCCCTAATGAAAAACTGTTTTTT. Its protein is CASSLEQGPNEKLFF. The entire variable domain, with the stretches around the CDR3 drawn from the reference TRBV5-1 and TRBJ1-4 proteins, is KAGVTQTPRYLIKTRGQQVTLSCSPISGHRSVSWYQQTPGQGLQFLFEYFSETQRNKGNFPGRFSGRQFSNSRSEMNVSTLELGDSALYLCASSLEQGPNEKLFFGSGTQLSVL.